These 7 T cell receptor beta chains were all obtained from the same sample, sequenced in a study of OX40 agonist ivuxolimab in advanced cancers. Some clones are missing from TCRdb's copy, which holds only in-frame ones; the method was immunoSEQ multiplex PCR. Found here are approximately 68,000 clones, 80% to 90% of them singletons; the top ten hold 4% to 5%. The specimen was CD4+ or CD8+ T cells sorted from blood, collected in a trial of the OX40 agonist ivuxolimab. Source of these receptors: an adult with an advanced solid tumor such as melanoma, head and neck, liver or kidney cancer.

V usage is TRBV6-6 and J usage is TRBJ1-2; possible D gene TRBD1, 6 bases. The CDR3 spans 15 residues. V lost 5 bases and J 6 bases, leaving 19 bases between the germline ends. CDR1 and CDR2 from the germline V gene are MNHNY and SVGAGI (reference sequence). This CDR3 is CASSDPWTESNGYTF. The CDR3 DNA is TGTGCCAGCAGTGACCCGTGGACAGAAAGTAATGGCTACACCTTC.

The chain uses TRBV4-2 and TRBJ1-2; 9 bases map to TRBD1. V lost 1 base to trimming and J lost 6 bases; unmatched junction nucleotides: 0. This CDR3 is built from 13 residues. Germline values: CDR1 LGHNA, CDR2 YNFKEQ. The CDR3 loop reads CASSQGTGDGYTF. The CDR3 region has the DNA TGTGCCAGCAGCCAAGGGACAGGGGATGGCTACACCTTC.

The rearrangement links TRBV29-1 to TRBJ2-5, with D possibly TRBD1 on 6 matching bases. Gene TRBJ2-7 matches the end of the DNA better, so the J call may be wrong. The CDR3 runs 13 residues. In germline, CDR1 is SQVTM, CDR2 ANQGSEA. CDR3 protein: CSAITGKSYEQYF. The DNA for the CDR3 is TGCAGCGCCATAACAGGGAAGTCCTACGAGCAGTACTTC.

The chain links TRBV4-1 to TRBJ1-5, with TRBD1 identical over 7 bases. CDR3 size: 15 residues. CDR1 is MGHRA and CDR2 is YSYEKL in the germline V gene. J was trimmed by 9 bases and V by 2 bases; bases with no gene match: 10. This CDR3 reads CASSQIMTGSMPQHF. The CDR3 DNA is TGCGCCAGCAGCCAAATAATGACAGGGTCAATGCCCCAGCATTTT.

The chain combines TRBV7-3 with TRBJ2-5; maybe TRBD2 (6 bases). The CDR3 spans 13 residues. Per the germline V gene, CDR1 is SGHTA and CDR2 is FQGTGA. Trimming took 3 bases from V and 5 from J, leaving 10 bases between them. As DNA, the CDR3 is TGTGCCAGCAGCTTGACTAGAGTGGAGACCCAGTACTTC. Translation: CASSLTRVETQYF.

The chain has TRBV30 and TRBJ2-7; 14 bases fit TRBD2. Trimming removed 0 bases from V and 4 bases from J; junction bases left unmatched: 5. CDR3 length equals 16 residues. Germline CDR1 reads GTSNPN; CDR2 reads SVGIG (reference sequence). The DNA for the CDR3 is TGTGCCTGGAGTGTGGGACTAGCGGGAGTAGGATACGAGCAGTACTTC. It is translated as CAWSVGLAGVGYEQYF. The complete variable domain, with remaining parts taken from reference TRBV30 and TRBJ2-7, reads SQTIHQWPATLVQPVGSPLSLECTVEGTSNPNLYWYRQAAGRGLQLLFYSVGIGQISSEVPQNLSASRPQDRQFILSSKKLLLSDSGFYLCAWSVGLAGVGYEQYFGPGTRLTVT.

In regard to this clone: At one boundary the junction diverges from the germline segment, which might be a read error. The sample contains more than one DNA sequence encoding this CDR3. The chain recombines TRBV5-1 with TRBJ2-5, with a possible D match to TRBD1 (6 bases). Germline V gives CDR1 SGHRS, CDR2 YFSETQ. The CDR3 has 12 amino acids. The CDR3 loop is CASSLGAETQYF. CDR3 in DNA: TGCGCCAGCAGTTTGGGGGCAGAGACCCAGTACTTC.